The 16 T cell receptor beta chains listed next were all sequenced from one sample in a study of T-cell reconstitution after alpha-beta-depleted transplantation in children (dated by TCRdb to about 2016). Libraries were built with PCR. Instrument on record: Illumina HiSeq 2500. TCR library preparation used molecular barcoding, with unique molecular identifiers applied to normalize quantification of the TCRbeta repertoire. TCRdb reprocessed the public reads (quality trimming at Q25 with fastp, clone calling with MiXCR) and kept in-frame beta chains. Rows merge per CDR3 protein into single entries with the most common DNA and genes. The table for this sample lists around 190,000 distinct CDR3 sequences; roughly 7% of them were counted only once. The ten largest clones capture just over 5.5% of the sample. This sample's treatment or condition label indicates: allogeneic hematopoietic cell transplantation with graft depleted of TCRalphabeta T cells and CD19 B cells.

Sample: PBMCs, taken before TCRalphabeta/CD19-depleted stem cell transplant. All receptors come from a boy aged 2 to 10 with acute lymphoblastic leukemia, due to receive a stem cell transplant.

This clonotype came up many times. Here the CDR3 reads CSAVSGNIQYF. In DNA form, the CDR3 reads TGCAGCGCCGTCTCTGGAAACATTCAGTACTTC. The chain couples TRBV29-1 to TRBJ2-4; D gene uncertain. The CDR3 consists of 11 residues. Germline CDR1 and CDR2: SQVTM and ANQGSEA. The V gene lost 7 bases and the J gene lost 6 bases, with 10 bases spanning the gap.

This chain joins TRBV7-9 and TRBJ2-1; 7 nucleotides agree with TRBD1. Germline CDR1 and CDR2: SEHNR and FQNEAQ (reference sequence). The CDR3 totals 15 residues. After removal of 3 bases from V and 6 bases from J, the junction contained 8 bases not matched to a gene. The CDR3 loop reads CASSLGQGVFNEQFF. CDR3 DNA: TGTGCCAGCAGCTTGGGCCAGGGGGTTTTCAATGAGCAGTTCTTC.

This clonotype came up many times. This sequence joins TRBV20-1 and TRBJ2-3; no reliable D call. CDR3 size: 13 residues. Germline V lookup: CDR1 DFQATT, CDR2 SNEGSKA (reference sequence). Trimming removed 5 bases from V and 6 bases from J, with 15 bases in between. The CDR3 loop reads CSASPLGMDTQYF. The DNA of the CDR3 is TGCAGTGCTTCACCCCTAGGTATGGATACGCAGTATTTT.

This rearrangement joins TRBV20-1 to TRBJ2-7; the match to TRBD2 covers 8 bases. The length of the CDR3 is 11 residues. V shed 5 bases and J 6 bases; nucleotides not matched to a gene: 3. Germline V gives CDR1 DFQATT, CDR2 SNEGSKA (reference sequence). This CDR3 reads CSAAGGPEQYF. The DNA for the CDR3 is TGCAGTGCTGCGGGGGGCCCCGAGCAGTACTTC.

This clonotype was seen a handful of times. The chain is built from TRBV7-2 and TRBJ2-7; 8 bases are shared with TRBD1. CDR1 is SGHTA, CDR2 FQGNSA, per germline. V shed 5 bases and J 0 bases; nucleotides not matched to a gene: 3. The CDR3 is 14 residues long. The DNA for the CDR3 is TGTGCCAGCAGCCGGGACAGGTACTCCTACGAGCAGTACTTC. This gives the protein CASSRDRYSYEQYF.

This clonotype was counted at least ten times. This chain links TRBV6-5 with TRBJ2-1, with D tentatively TRBD1 (5 bases). Germline loops: CDR1 MNHEY, CDR2 SVGAGI. CDR3 size: 15 residues. Trimming shortened V by 2 bases and J by 0 bases, and 8 bases separated the two germline ends. CDR3 sequence (DNA): TGTGCCAGCAGTTACAGGGGATCCTCCTACAATGAGCAGTTCTTC. Its protein is CASSYRGSSYNEQFF.

This clonotype was observed a handful of times. The V gene is TRBV7-2, the J gene TRBJ2-3, with TRBD1 identical over 7 bases. The trim removed 5 bases at V and 2 bases at J, leaving 10 bases unmatched. The length of the CDR3 is 16 residues. Germline V gives CDR1 SGHTA, CDR2 FQGNSA. This CDR3 is CASSTRTGPFTDTQYF. The CDR3 DNA follows: TGTGCCAGCAGCACACGGACAGGACCCTTCACAGATACGCAGTATTTT. Using reference TRBV7-2 and TRBJ2-3 for the parts outside the CDR3, the full variable domain is GAGVSQSPSNKVTEKGKDVELRCDPISGHTALYWYRQSLGQGLEFLIYFQGNSAPDKSGLPSDRFSAERTGGSVSTLTIQRTQQEDSAVYLCASSTRTGPFTDTQYFGPGTRLTVL.

This clonotype was seen ten or more times. Written as DNA, the CDR3 is TGCAGTGCTTCTATAGCGGGAGGGAGAGAGACCCAGTACTTC. Translating it yields CSASIAGGRETQYF. The J gene is TRBJ2-5, the V gene TRBV20-1, with 11 bases aligning to TRBD2. V trimming: 5 bases; J trimming: 4 bases; junction bases outside the gene matches: 6. CDR1 DFQATT and CDR2 SNEGSKA come from the germline V gene (reference sequence). The CDR3 length is 14 residues.

This chain links TRBV3-1 with TRBJ2-3, with D maybe TRBD2 (6 bases). Germline V gene sequence: CDR1 LGHDT, CDR2 YNNKEL (reference sequence). The CDR3 is made up of 14 amino acids. V was pared by 1 base and J by 1 base, with 6 bases between. The chain's CDR3 is CASSQGGGTDTQYF. The CDR3, as DNA: TGTGCCAGCAGCCAAGGCGGGGGCACAGATACGCAGTATTTT.

The genes are TRBV6-2 or TRBV6-3 and TRBJ2-7; a possible D gene is TRBD1 (6 bases). This CDR3 comprises 14 residues. Germline CDR1 and CDR2: MNHEY and SVGEGT. Trimming pared 5 bases from V and 2 bases from J, leaving 13 bases between. The DNA of the CDR3 is TGTGCCAGCAGTACCCCGACAGGAACCTACGAGCAGTACTTC. It is translated as CASSTPTGTYEQYF.

There are many counts of this clonotype. V usage is TRBV5-1 and J usage is TRBJ1-2; possibly TRBD1 for D (5 bases). V gave up 0 bases and J gave up 7 bases, with 13 bases separating them. The CDR3 is 14 amino acids. From germline, CDR1 is SGHRS and CDR2 YFSETQ. The CDR3 loop reads CASSLESQGGGYTF. CDR3 DNA: TGCGCCAGCAGCTTGGAGTCCCAGGGAGGTGGCTACACCTTC.

This chain uses TRBV7-7 with TRBJ2-5, with D unclear. Trimming took off 2 bases at V and 0 bases at J, with 7 bases between the two ends. This CDR3 spans 14 amino acids. CDR1 is SSHAT and CDR2 is FNYEAQ in the germline V gene (reference sequence). CDR3 protein: CASSLSRNQETQYF. Written as DNA, the CDR3 is TGTGCCAGCAGCTTAAGCAGGAACCAAGAGACCCAGTACTTC. Drawing the rest from reference TRBV7-7 and TRBJ2-5, the complete variable domain is GAGVSQSPRYKVTKRGQDVTLRCDPISSHATLYWYQQALGQGPEFLTYFNYEAQPDKSGLPSDRFSAERPEGSISTLTIQRTEQRDSAMYRCASSLSRNQETQYFGPGTRLLVL.

The chain carries TRBV5-1 and TRBJ2-6, with D possibly being TRBD1 (5 bases). The CDR3 covers 14 residues. The germline V gene encodes CDR1 SGHRS and CDR2 YFSETQ. V was clipped by 2 bases and J by 7 bases, with 10 bases between them. The CDR3 protein is CASSLTQGANVLTF. In DNA form, the CDR3 reads TGCGCCAGCAGCTTAACCCAGGGTGCCAACGTCCTGACTTTC.

This clonotype was observed at least ten times. The chain joins TRBV6-2 or TRBV6-3 to TRBJ2-4, with TRBD2 matching 8 bases. This CDR3 comprises 15 residues. In germline, CDR1 is MNHEY, CDR2 SVGEGT. V shed 6 bases, J shed 9 bases, and the junction held 13 bases outside the gene matches. Here the CDR3 DNA reads TGTGCCAGCAGCCCCGTGAGCGGGGGAATTGGCATTCAGTACTTC. Translated: CASSPVSGGIGIQYF.

This clonotype showed up just a few times. This chain joins TRBV7-6 and TRBJ2-7; D not resolved. From germline, CDR1 is SGHVS and CDR2 FNYEAQ. V lost 0 bases and J 4 bases, leaving 10 bases between the germline ends. The CDR3 totals 14 residues. In nucleotides, the CDR3 is TGTGCCAGCAGCTTAGCGCCGGAGTCGTACGAGCAGTACTTC. This gives the protein CASSLAPESYEQYF.

This clonotype was recorded many times. This chain connects TRBV29-1 to TRBJ1-5; weak D call: TRBD1 (6 bases). Per germline, CDR1 SQVTM and CDR2 ANQGSEA. This CDR3 has 13 residues. Trimming removed 1 base from V and 6 bases from J, with 10 bases in between. CDR3 residues: CSVEGQAGQPQHF. CDR3 DNA: TGCAGCGTTGAAGGACAGGCTGGTCAGCCCCAGCATTTT.